One sample yielded the 4 T cell receptor beta chains listed below, sequenced in a study of T cell responses to AZD1222 COVID-19 vaccine. The repertoire was sequenced with immunoSEQ multiplex PCR; TCRdb's copy has only in-frame clones and lacks some. Seen here are some 200,000 clones, 80% to 95% observed once, and the top ten hold 3.4%. This sample comprised peripheral blood, obtained 28 days after the second AZD1222 dose. All receptors come from an adult who received the AZD1222 COVID-19 vaccine.

The chain is built from TRBV6-5 and TRBJ1-4; 11 bases fit TRBD1. V shed 8 bases and J 8 bases; nucleotides not matched to a gene: 7. The CDR3 has 14 amino acids. The germline V gene has CDR1 MNHEY and CDR2 SVGAGI. CDR3 in amino acids: CASGTGGIGEKLFF. The CDR3 DNA follows: TGTGCCAGCGGGACAGGGGGTATCGGGGAAAAACTGTTTTTT.

This sequence joins TRBV7-2 and TRBJ2-3; 8 bases match TRBD1. V shed 5 bases, J shed 4 bases, and the junction held 5 bases outside the gene matches. Per the germline V gene, CDR1 is SGHTA and CDR2 is FQGNSA. CDR3 size: 14 residues. The CDR3 bases are TGTGCCAGCAGCCACGGACAGGGTGCAGATACGCAGTATTTT. Residues: CASSHGQGADTQYF.

This sequence joins TRBV5-1 and TRBJ1-1; D is unresolved. Germline loops: CDR1 SGHRS, CDR2 YFSETQ. The CDR3 runs to 14 residues. V was pared by 1 base and J by 0 bases, with 7 bases between. The CDR3 loop is CASSLTAMNTEAFF. The CDR3 nucleotides are TGCGCCAGCAGCTTGACAGCCATGAACACTGAAGCTTTCTTT.

The chain uses TRBV6-5 and TRBJ2-5; D gene ambiguous. Trimming left V 5 bases short and J 9 bases short, with 16 bases between. The CDR3 runs 13 residues. Germline V gene lookup returns CDR1 MNHEY and CDR2 SVGAGI. In DNA form, the CDR3 reads TGTGCCAGCAGTCCTCAGATTCCGGCGGCCCAGTACTTC. Amino acids: CASSPQIPAAQYF.